These 25 T cell receptor beta chains were sequenced from one sample in a study of Ad26.COV2.S vaccination and SARS-CoV-2 variants. Profiled with immunoSEQ multiplex PCR; TCRdb holds only in-frame clones, not every one. The top ten clones hold more than 9% of a sample with a few hundred thousand clones, 80% to 95% of them seen once. As for treatment: roughly 20 received Ad26.COV2.S at low or high dose, single or two shots; five or six received placebo; per-sample allocation not given. Sampling happened 63 days after the first vaccine or placebo injection. Sequenced here: peripheral blood, sampled in a trial of Ad26.COV2.S vaccine versus placebo. The source of these receptors is a person aged 18-60 years who received the Ad26.COV2.S COVID-19 vaccine or a placebo.

CDR3 coding DNA: TGTGCCAGCAGTTTTTTTCAGTCACCCTATGGCTACACCTTC. The encoded protein is CASSFFQSPYGYTF. This rearrangement joins TRBV28 to TRBJ1-2; D is ambiguous. The CDR3 totals 14 residues. Deletions cut 3 bases from V and 4 bases from J, with 12 bases between. Germline V gene sequence: CDR1 MDHEN, CDR2 SYDVKM.

The chain combines TRBV3-1 (or the pseudogene TRBV3-2) with TRBJ1-1; D is ambiguous. CDR1 and CDR2 (germline): LGHDT, YNNKEL (reference sequence). The V gene lost 0 bases and the J gene lost 5 bases, with 10 bases spanning the gap. The CDR3 runs 14 residues. DNA of the CDR3: TGTGCCAGCAGCCAAGACTCCGGGTGGACTGAAGCTTTCTTT. Translated: CASSQDSGWTEAFF.

V is TRBV7-9 and J is TRBJ1-4; 7 bases are a match to TRBD1. This CDR3 is built from 14 residues. Germline V gives CDR1 SEHNR, CDR2 FQNEAQ (reference sequence). V lost 5 bases and J lost 7; bases outside the gene matches: 7. CDR3: CASSLDRDSEKLFF. The CDR3 DNA follows: TGTGCCAGCAGCCTCGACAGGGATTCTGAAAAACTGTTTTTT.

With regard to this clone: The junction does not match germline at one end; this may be a read error. The genes are TRBV6-6 and TRBJ1-6; no clear D. This CDR3 is built from 14 residues. Germline CDR1 reads MNHNY; CDR2 reads SVGAGI (reference sequence). CDR3: CAGSGGPGSTPLHF. In DNA, the CDR3 is TGTGCCGGCAGTGGTGGCCCGGGGTCGACACCCCTCCACTTT.

The rearrangement joins TRBV27 to TRBJ1-2; the D is unclear. The CDR3 totals 12 residues. CDR1 MNHEY and CDR2 SMNVEV come from the germline V gene (reference sequence). Trimming shortened V by 6 bases and J by 2 bases, and 7 bases separated the two germline ends. This CDR3 reads CASRTGNYGYTF. The CDR3 region has the DNA TGTGCCAGCAGAACTGGGAACTATGGCTACACCTTC.

This chain joins TRBV5-4 and TRBJ2-5; 11 bases fit TRBD2. Per the germline V gene, CDR1 is SGHNT and CDR2 is YYREEE (reference sequence). The CDR3 has 16 amino acids. The V and J ends lost 1 base and 3 bases, in that order; junction bases with no gene match: 5. CDR3 coding DNA: TGTGCCAGCAGCTTGACTAGCGGGAGAGCTGAAGAGACCCAGTACTTC. Encoded protein: CASSLTSGRAEETQYF.

This clone was observed a few times. The rearrangement uses TRBV20-1 and TRBJ1-5, with a tentative D call TRBD1 (5 bases). Deletions cut 3 bases from V and 0 bases from J, with 9 bases between. Germline V gene sequence: CDR1 DFQATT, CDR2 SNEGSKA (reference sequence). The CDR3 covers 14 residues. The CDR3 DNA follows: TGCAGTGCTAGTGTGACAGATAGCAATCAGCCCCAGCATTTT. This sequence encodes CSASVTDSNQPQHF.

This chain joins TRBV7-2 and TRBJ1-5; no definite D call. Trimming stripped 5 bases from V and 3 bases from J, with 8 bases between. Looked up from germline, CDR1 is SGHTA and CDR2 is FQGNSA. The CDR3 loop spans 13 amino acids. CDR3 sequence: CASSQGFNQPQHF. The DNA for the CDR3 is TGTGCCAGCAGCCAAGGATTCAATCAGCCCCAGCATTTT.

The chain couples TRBV5-1 to TRBJ1-2; 7 bases fit TRBD1. Germline values: CDR1 SGHRS, CDR2 YFSETQ. CDR3 size: 17 residues. V lost 0 bases and J lost 5; bases outside the gene matches: 13. The CDR3 DNA is TGCGCCAGCAGCTTGGCCGGCACAGGGGAATCCCCATATGGCTACACCTTC. Encoded protein: CASSLAGTGESPYGYTF.

This chain joins TRBV18 and TRBJ1-2, with a tentative D call TRBD1 (5 bases). The CDR3 is 14 amino acids. Deletions cut 3 bases from V and 5 bases from J, with 13 bases between. CDR1 KGHSH and CDR2 LQKENI come from the germline V gene. CDR3 loop: CASSPRDGLYGYTF. The CDR3 nucleotides are TGTGCCAGCTCACCCCGGGACGGATTATATGGCTACACCTTC.

This clone was observed a single time. DNA of the CDR3: TGTGCCAGCAGTTTAGAGGCGGATACGCAGTATTTT. Translation gives CASSLEADTQYF. J is TRBJ2-3 and V is TRBV12-3 or TRBV12-4; D not resolved. Trimming shortened V by 1 base and J by 6 bases, and 5 bases separated the two germline ends. The CDR3 contains 12 residues.

This chain uses TRBV27 with TRBJ2-1, with D possibly TRBD1 on 7 matching bases. Deletions cut 3 bases from V and 4 bases from J, with 16 bases between. The V gene's germline CDR1 is MNHEY and CDR2 SMNVEV (reference sequence). The CDR3 totals 16 residues. The chain's CDR3 is CASSLGGTDSYNEQFF. CDR3 bases: TGTGCCAGCAGTTTGGGCGGGACAGATTCATACAATGAGCAGTTCTTC.

The chain recombines TRBV27 with TRBJ2-7; D is possibly TRBD2 (5 bases). Germline V gene sequence: CDR1 MNHEY, CDR2 SMNVEV (reference sequence). V was trimmed by 2 bases and J by 5 bases, leaving 7 bases between them. This CDR3 comprises 12 residues. The CDR3 DNA is TGTGCCAGCAGTTTACGGGGTCACGAGCAGTACTTC. Its protein is CASSLRGHEQYF.

J is TRBJ2-3 and V is TRBV30, with TRBD2 identical over 13 bases. This CDR3 region has 16 residues. Germline V CDR1 and CDR2: GTSNPN, SVGIG (reference sequence). The V segment lost 1 base and the J segment 4 bases; nucleotides outside the gene matches: 5. For the CDR3, the DNA is TGTGCCTGGAGTGGCGGACTAGCGGGAGTCTCAGATACGCAGTATTTT. Its protein product is CAWSGGLAGVSDTQYF.

The J gene is TRBJ2-4, the V gene TRBV6-5, with D perhaps TRBD1 or TRBD2 (5 bases each). Trimming left V 6 bases short and J 0 bases short, with 12 bases between. The CDR3 totals 15 residues. Germline values: CDR1 MNHEY, CDR2 SVGAGI. This chain's CDR3 is CASSFDGTAKNIQYF. As DNA, the CDR3 is TGTGCCAGCAGCTTTGATGGGACAGCCAAAAACATTCAGTACTTC.

The chain combines TRBV7-2 with TRBJ2-7; D uncertain. The germline V gene has CDR1 SGHTA and CDR2 FQGNSA. V lost 3 bases and J 3 bases, leaving 12 bases between the germline ends. CDR3 length equals 14 residues. In nucleotides, the CDR3 is TGTGCCAGCAGCTTTTCCCCAGACGGCTACGAGCAGTACTTC. Protein product: CASSFSPDGYEQYF. The variable domain in full, completed from reference TRBV7-2 and TRBJ2-7, reads GAGVSQSPSNKVTEKGKDVELRCDPISGHTALYWYRQSLGQGLEFLIYFQGNSAPDKSGLPSDRFSAERTGGSVSTLTIQRTQQEDSAVYLCASSFSPDGYEQYFGPGTRLTVT.

This clone was seen a handful of times. This rearrangement joins TRBV29-1 to TRBJ1-1, with D unresolved. The CDR3 is 13 amino acids. Germline lookup yields CDR1 SQVTM and CDR2 ANQGSEA. V was cut by 4 bases and J by 5 bases, with 14 bases left in between. CDR3 in amino acids: CSVGSGSGTEAFF. As DNA, the CDR3 is TGCAGCGTTGGGTCCGGGAGTGGGACTGAAGCTTTCTTT.

The chain employs TRBV7-6 and TRBJ2-1; D unclear. The V gene lost 7 bases and the J gene lost 8 bases, with 18 bases spanning the gap. Germline CDR1 is SGHVS and CDR2 is FNYEAQ. The CDR3 extends over 14 amino acids. CDR3 sequence: CASTPGPRIHEQFF. The CDR3 DNA sequence: TGTGCCAGCACTCCCGGGCCGCGTATCCATGAGCAGTTCTTC.

The chain couples TRBV27 to TRBJ2-6, with 7 bases aligning to TRBD1. The CDR3 has 17 amino acids. Per the germline V gene, CDR1 is MNHEY and CDR2 is SMNVEV (reference sequence). Trimming took 3 bases from V and 7 from J; bases not matched to a gene: 12. This CDR3 reads CASSFLGGSLSANVLTF. The CDR3 DNA is TGTGCCAGCAGTTTCCTAGGGGGCTCTCTGTCAGCCAACGTCCTGACTTTC. The whole variable domain, filled in from reference TRBV27 and TRBJ2-6, reads EAQVTQNPRYLITVTGKKLTVTCSQNMNHEYMSWYRQDPGLGLRQIYYSMNVEVTDKGDVPEGYKVSRKEKRNFPLILESPSPNQTSLYFCASSFLGGSLSANVLTFGAGSRLTVL.

V and J are TRBV15 and TRBJ2-5; TRBD2 agrees at 8 bases. The CDR3 consists of 14 residues. Per the germline V gene, CDR1 is LNHNV and CDR2 is YYDKDF (reference sequence). V was clipped by 6 bases and J by 5 bases; unmatched bases: 8. The CDR3, as DNA: TGTGCCACCAGGGGAAGCGGGAGACCCGAGACCCAGTACTTC. Its translation: CATRGSGRPETQYF. Full variable domain (rest looked up from reference TRBV15 and TRBJ2-5): DAMVIQNPRYQVTQFGKPVTLSCSQTLNHNVMYWYQQKSSQAPKLLFHYYDKDFNNEADTPDNFQSRRPNTSFCFLDIRSPGLGDTAMYLCATRGSGRPETQYFGPGTRLLVL.

About this clone itself: The same CDR3 also results from other DNA sequences found in this sample. The CDR3 sequence: CASSLSGIYEQYF. CDR3 DNA sequence: TGTGCCAGCAGTTTATCCGGAATCTACGAGCAGTACTTC. The V and J genes are TRBV27 and TRBJ2-7; D is unclear. Trimming left V 0 bases short and J 3 bases short, with 6 bases between. The germline V gene has CDR1 MNHEY and CDR2 SMNVEV (reference sequence). The CDR3 sequence is 13 residues long.

This chain connects TRBV14 to TRBJ2-1; no reliable D call. V lost 0 bases to trimming and J lost 7 bases, with 10 bases between them. This CDR3 is built from 14 residues. From germline, CDR1 is SGHDN and CDR2 FVKESK. The CDR3 spells CASSQDMWINEQFF. The CDR3 DNA is TGTGCCAGCAGCCAAGATATGTGGATAAATGAGCAGTTCTTC.

CDR3 coding DNA: TGTGCCAGCAGCTCCCTCCCTCCGGAGTACACTGAAGCTTTCTTT. It encodes CASSSLPPEYTEAFF. The rearrangement links TRBV7-9 to TRBJ1-1; D uncertain. Trimming shortened V by 4 bases and J by 3 bases, and 15 bases separated the two germline ends. The CDR3 length is 15 residues. Germline CDR1 is SEHNR and CDR2 is FQNEAQ (reference sequence).

The chain carries TRBV19 and TRBJ1-1; a weak D match, TRBD1 (6 bases). CDR1 is LNHDA and CDR2 is SQIVND in the germline V gene (reference sequence). CDR3 size: 14 residues. Trimming shortened V by 5 bases and J by 5 bases, and 15 bases separated the two germline ends. In nucleotides, the CDR3 is TGTGCCAGTAGTTCCCGGACAGAACGGACTGAAGCTTTCTTT. Encoded protein: CASSSRTERTEAFF.

The chain couples TRBV6-5 to TRBJ2-1; a possible D gene is TRBD2 (6 bases). The CDR3 contains 13 residues. V lost 6 bases to trimming and J lost 5 bases, with 11 bases between them. The germline V gene has CDR1 MNHEY and CDR2 SVGAGI. CDR3 nucleotides: TGTGCCAGCAGAGGTAGCGGCGACAATGAGCAGTTCTTC. Amino acids: CASRGSGDNEQFF.